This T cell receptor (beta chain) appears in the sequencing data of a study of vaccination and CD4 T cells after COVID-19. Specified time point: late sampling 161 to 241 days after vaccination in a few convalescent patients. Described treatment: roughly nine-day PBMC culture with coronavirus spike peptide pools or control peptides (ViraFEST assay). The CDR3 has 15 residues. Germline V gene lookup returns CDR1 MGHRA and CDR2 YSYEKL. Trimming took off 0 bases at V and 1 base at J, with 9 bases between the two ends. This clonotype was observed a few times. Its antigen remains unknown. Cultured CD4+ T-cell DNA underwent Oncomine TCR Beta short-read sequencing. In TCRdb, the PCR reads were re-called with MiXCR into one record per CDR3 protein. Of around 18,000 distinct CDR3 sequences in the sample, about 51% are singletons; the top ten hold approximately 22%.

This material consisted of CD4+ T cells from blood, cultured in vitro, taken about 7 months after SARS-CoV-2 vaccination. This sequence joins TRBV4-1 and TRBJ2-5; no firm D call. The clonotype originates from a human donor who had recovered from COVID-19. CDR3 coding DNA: TGCGCCAGCAGCCAAGACCATAACCCCCAAGAGACCCAGTACTTC. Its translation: CASSQDHNPQETQYF.